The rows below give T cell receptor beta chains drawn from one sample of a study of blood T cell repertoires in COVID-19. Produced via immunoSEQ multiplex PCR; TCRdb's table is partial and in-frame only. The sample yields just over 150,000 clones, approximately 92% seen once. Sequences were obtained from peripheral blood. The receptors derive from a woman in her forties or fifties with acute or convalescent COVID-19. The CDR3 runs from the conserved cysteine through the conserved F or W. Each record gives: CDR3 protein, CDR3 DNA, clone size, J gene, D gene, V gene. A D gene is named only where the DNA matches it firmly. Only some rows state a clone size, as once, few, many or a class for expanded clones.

CASREGISGTITSYEQYF,TGTGCCAGCAGGGAGGGGATAAGCGGGACAATAACCTCCTACGAGCAGTACTTC,-,TRBJ2-7,-,TRBV2
CASSKAEAGVFNTGANVLTF,TGTGCCAGCAGCAAAGCCGAAGCAGGGGTTTTTAATACTGGGGCCAACGTCCTGACTTTC,-,TRBJ2-6,-,TRBV21-1
CASSFAVGQPQHF,TGTGCCAGCAGTTTTGCCGTCGGTCAGCCCCAGCATTTT,-,TRBJ1-5,-,TRBV12-3/TRBV12-4
CASSGRRGKPNEKLFF,TGTGCCAGCAGTGGTCGCAGGGGGAAACCTAATGAAAAACTGTTTTTT,-,TRBJ1-4,TRBD1,TRBV28
CSVSLPETQYF,TGCAGCGTTAGCCTCCCGGAGACCCAGTACTTC,-,TRBJ2-5,-,TRBV29-1
CASSSGAGGKGPYNEQFF,TGTGCCAGCAGCTCCGGGGCAGGGGGTAAGGGACCCTACAATGAGCAGTTCTTC,-,TRBJ2-1,TRBD1,TRBV7-9
CSASTPGGGPRPQHF,TGCAGTGCTAGTACCCCCGGCGGGGGGCCCCGGCCCCAGCATTTT,-,TRBJ1-5,-,TRBV20-1
CASSFVHTDTQYF,TGTGCCAGCAGCTTTGTTCACACAGATACGCAGTATTTT,-,TRBJ2-3,-,TRBV7-3
CASSPNLAGGNQPQHF,TGTGCCAGCTCACCAAACCTCGCAGGTGGCAATCAGCCCCAGCATTTT,-,TRBJ1-5,-,TRBV18
CATQGAQYEKLFF,TGTGCCACCCAGGGGGCTCAGTATGAAAAACTGTTTTTT,-,TRBJ1-4,TRBD1,TRBV24-1
CASTEGTDTQYF,TGTGCCAGCACTGAGGGAACAGATACGCAGTATTTT,-,TRBJ2-3,-,TRBV6-6
CASSESLGADTQYF,TGCGCCAGCAGTGAGTCACTGGGGGCGGATACGCAGTATTTT,once,TRBJ2-3,-,TRBV10-2
CASSRHGSDSPLHF,TGTGCCAGCAGTCGACACGGATCGGATTCACCCCTCCACTTT,-,TRBJ1-6,-,TRBV6-5
CASSERLVGRVWAFF,TGTGCCAGCAGTGAACGCCTGGTAGGGCGGGTATGGGCTTTCTTT,-,TRBJ1-1,-,TRBV2
CASSPGAGGNQPQHF,TGTGCCAGCAGCCCAGGGGCGGGAGGCAATCAGCCCCAGCATTTT,-,TRBJ1-5,-,TRBV5-6
CASSLTEGLYEQYF,TGCGCCAGCAGCCTCACTGAGGGTCTCTACGAGCAGTACTTC,-,TRBJ2-7,-,TRBV4-1
CASSLQGAPLHF,TGTGCCAGTAGTCTACAGGGTGCACCCCTCCACTTT,-,TRBJ1-6,-,TRBV19
CASSEAHLGEGSNQPQHF,TGTGCCAGCAGTGAAGCGCATCTCGGAGAGGGCAGCAATCAGCCCCAGCATTTT,-,TRBJ1-5,-,TRBV6-1
CASRRDNANYGYTF,TGTGCCAGCAGAAGGGACAACGCTAACTATGGCTACACCTTC,-,TRBJ1-2,-,TRBV6-5
CASSLMGSGSTYNEQFF,TGTGCCAGCAGCTTAATGGGCAGCGGGAGTACCTACAATGAGCAGTTCTTC,-,TRBJ2-1,TRBD2,TRBV7-9
CAISESNYGYTF,TGTGCCATCAGTGAGAGCAACTATGGCTACACCTTC,-,TRBJ1-2,-,TRBV10-3
CASTSSDRLIADTQYF,TGTGCCAGCACCTCTTCCGACAGGCTTATCGCAGATACGCAGTATTTT,-,TRBJ2-3,-,TRBV7-9
CASSLNWGLRTNSPLHF,TGTGCTAGCAGCTTAAATTGGGGACTCCGGACAAATTCACCCCTCCACTTT,-,TRBJ1-6,-,TRBV7-7
CATSAEGAGYEQYF,TGTGCCACCAGTGCGGAGGGGGCGGGCTACGAGCAGTACTTC,once,TRBJ2-7,-,TRBV24-1
CASRSGTVNTGELFF,TGTGCCAGTAGGTCCGGGACAGTGAACACCGGGGAGCTGTTTTTT,few,TRBJ2-2,TRBD1,TRBV19
CASTNGGDSYNEQFF,TGTGCCAGCACCAATGGGGGCGACTCCTACAATGAGCAGTTCTTC,-,TRBJ2-1,-,TRBV5-4
CASSLAAQGSQPQHF,TGTGCCAGCAGCTTGGCCGCACAGGGAAGCCAGCCCCAGCATTTT,-,TRBJ1-5,-,TRBV7-8
CASSLGGFLGLSGYTF,TGCGCCAGCAGCTTAGGGGGATTTTTGGGCCTCAGTGGCTACACCTTC,-,TRBJ1-2,-,TRBV5-1
CSVVKGMNTEAFF,TGCAGCGTTGTCAAGGGGATGAACACTGAAGCTTTCTTT,-,TRBJ1-1,-,TRBV29-1
CASSPSPDTQYF,TGTGCCAGCAGTCCAAGCCCAGATACGCAGTATTTT,-,TRBJ2-3,-,TRBV7-9
CASSEGHLNTEAFF,TGTGCCAGCAGCGAGGGACACCTGAACACTGAAGCTTTCTTT,-,TRBJ1-1,-,TRBV9
CASSLEPLVANYGYTF,TGCGCCAGCAGCTTGGAACCGCTTGTAGCTAACTATGGCTACACCTTC,once,TRBJ1-2,-,TRBV5-1
CAWSVKGYTEAFF,TGTGCCTGGAGTGTAAAGGGGTACACTGAAGCTTTCTTT,-,TRBJ1-1,-,TRBV30
CASSLWDSSNQPQHF,TGTGCCAGCAGCTTATGGGACAGTAGCAATCAGCCCCAGCATTTT,-,TRBJ1-5,TRBD1,TRBV7-8
CASSFGTSNEAFF,TGTGCCAGCAGCTTCGGGACTTCGAATGAAGCTTTCTTT,-,TRBJ1-1,-,TRBV13
CAWSGGPNQPQHF,TGTGCCTGGTCGGGAGGGCCCAATCAGCCCCAGCATTTT,-,TRBJ1-5,-,TRBV30
CASSLRGYEQYF,TGTGCCAGCAGCCTTAGGGGCTACGAGCAGTACTTC,-,TRBJ2-7,-,TRBV6-2/TRBV6-3
CSVEDPSTGTEYEQYF,TGCAGCGTTGAGGATCCCTCGACCGGGACAGAGTACGAGCAGTACTTC,-,TRBJ2-7,TRBD1,TRBV29-1
CASSFGQNYNEQFF,TGTGCCAGCAGCTTTGGACAGAACTACAATGAGCAGTTCTTC,-,TRBJ2-1,-,TRBV7-9
CASGLGRGHYTF,TGTGCTAGTGGTTTAGGCAGGGGCCATTACACCTTC,-,TRBJ1-2,-,TRBV12-5
CASTPGLAGTGELFF,TGTGCCTCAACCCCTGGACTAGCGGGAACCGGGGAGCTGTTTTTT,-,TRBJ2-2,TRBD2,TRBV30
CASSQGQSGTGEQFF,TGTGCCAGCAGCCAAGGCCAAAGCGGGACTGGTGAGCAGTTCTTC,-,TRBJ2-1,TRBD2,TRBV3-1/TRBV3-2
CASSFSQGNTEAFF,TGTGCCAGCAGTTTCTCTCAGGGGAACACTGAAGCTTTCTTT,-,TRBJ1-1,-,TRBV28
CASSVGSGGSYEQYF,TGTGCCAGCAGCGTAGGAAGTGGCGGATCCTACGAGCAGTACTTC,-,TRBJ2-7,-,TRBV9
CASSRSQGGSSYNEQFF,TGTGCCAGCAGCCGATCACAGGGAGGGAGCTCCTACAATGAGCAGTTCTTC,-,TRBJ2-1,-,TRBV4-2
CATPPSGPNTEAFF,TGTGCCACCCCACCTAGCGGGCCGAACACTGAAGCTTTCTTT,once,TRBJ1-1,-,TRBV6-5
CSVEDLDRGRMDTQYF,TGCAGCGTTGAAGATTTGGACAGGGGGCGGATGGATACGCAGTATTTT,-,TRBJ2-3,TRBD1,TRBV29-1
CASSSPGAPSGNTIYF,TGTGCCAGCAGTTCGCCGGGAGCTCCCTCTGGAAACACCATATATTTT,-,TRBJ1-3,-,TRBV28
CASSVTSGSSGETQYF,TGTGCCAGCAGCGTGACTAGCGGGAGTTCAGGGGAGACCCAGTACTTC,-,TRBJ2-5,TRBD2,TRBV9
CASIGLAVTKPNEQYF,TGCGCCAGCATCGGACTAGCGGTAACAAAACCCAACGAGCAGTACTTC,few,TRBJ2-7,TRBD2,TRBV10-2
CASTPVVAGPNEQFF,TGTGCCAGCACCCCCGTAGTAGCGGGACCCAATGAGCAGTTCTTC,-,TRBJ2-1,TRBD2,TRBV7-9
CASSHPGGWNEKLFF,TGTGCCAGCAGCCACCCCGGGGGGTGGAATGAAAAACTGTTTTTT,-,TRBJ1-4,-,TRBV7-9
CASSLSRNGAYEQYF,TGTGCCAGCAGTCTCTCCAGGAACGGGGCCTACGAGCAGTACTTC,-,TRBJ2-7,-,TRBV2
CASSSTGGAYGYTF,TGTGCCAGCAGCTCCACAGGGGGAGCTTATGGCTACACCTTC,once,TRBJ1-2,TRBD1,TRBV7-9
CAWSARGYGYTF,TGTGCCTGGAGTGCCCGGGGCTATGGCTACACCTTC,-,TRBJ1-2,-,TRBV30
CAISDIGPGGGQPQHF,TGTGCCATCAGTGATATTGGGCCCGGCGGAGGTCAGCCCCAGCATTTT,-,TRBJ1-5,-,TRBV10-3
CASSLYRGNQPQHF,TGTGCCAGCAGTTTATACAGGGGCAATCAGCCCCAGCATTTT,-,TRBJ1-5,-,TRBV28
CASSQVRGPETQYF,TGCGCCAGCAGCCAAGTCAGGGGGCCGGAGACCCAGTACTTC,-,TRBJ2-5,TRBD1,TRBV4-1
CASSEWTGLDGELFF,TGTGCCAGCAGTGAATGGACAGGGTTAGACGGGGAGCTGTTTTTT,-,TRBJ2-2,TRBD1,TRBV25-1